The source of this T cell receptor (beta chain) is a study of long-term antiretroviral therapy in people with HIV. Study at large: The earliest samples predate the 2015 immediate-ART recommendation by about a decade. Study-wide points: Repertoires from HIV showed CDR3 length ranges narrower than those of controls. Patients on ART gained diversity, which nonetheless stayed below transplant donor controls.

Germline lookup yields CDR1 MDHEN and CDR2 SYDVKM. V lost 1 base to trimming and J lost 6 bases, with 9 bases between them. The CDR3 loop spans 14 amino acids. No donor had fewer than one pre-ART PBMC sample or fewer than two post-ART PBMC samples. Assay version v3.0 of immunoSEQ was used, and it was run at survey level. Sequencing used immunoSEQ multiplex PCR; TCRdb keeps in-frame clones, though not all of them. The table shows about 21,000 clones, with about 81% occurring only once. With respect to this clone: The antigen remains unidentified.

The sequencing here drew on unsorted PBMCs, taken 0.9 years after starting antiretroviral therapy. This chain joins TRBV28 and TRBJ1-4; D call uncertain. This receptor was taken from a man in his late teens or twenties with HIV. CDR3 loop: CASSLSGFDEKLFF. The CDR3 DNA reads TGTGCCAGCAGTTTATCAGGATTCGATGAAAAACTGTTTTTT.